These T cell receptor beta chains were read from a single sample in a study of beta chain features in type 1 diabetes. Measured with immunoSEQ multiplex PCR; TCRdb has only the in-frame clones, and not every one. Seen here are a few hundred thousand clones, over 10% observed once, and the top ten hold over 0.008%. The sample was naive CD4+ T cells from blood. The receptors derive from a young woman with type 1 diabetes. CDR3s include the opening cysteine and the closing phenylalanine or tryptophan. D genes are given only for firm matches. Clone sizes are given selectively: once, few, many, or a class where the clone is expanded.

clone_size	j_call	d_call	v_call	cdr3_aa	cdr3_nt
.	TRBJ2-3	TRBD1	TRBV5-1	CASSFTGGGTDTQYF	TGCGCCAGCAGCTTTACAGGGGGCGGCACAGATACGCAGTATTTT
few	TRBJ2-7	TRBD2	TRBV7-9	CASSLAPRLAGAYEQYF	TGTGCCAGCAGCTTAGCGCCTAGACTAGCGGGAGCCTACGAGCAGTACTTC
few	TRBJ2-3	TRBD2	TRBV29-1	CSVAPRGGSGTDTQYF	TGCAGCGTTGCCCCGCGGGGGGGCAGCGGCACAGATACGCAGTATTTT
few	TRBJ2-6	.	TRBV27	CASRGGLGGNSGANVLTF	TGTGCCAGCAGGGGAGGGCTGGGGGGCAATTCTGGGGCCAACGTCCTGACTTTC
.	TRBJ2-7	.	TRBV7-2	CASSMGTRGEQYF	TGTGCCAGCAGCATGGGGACCCGGGGGGAGCAGTACTTC
.	TRBJ2-3	TRBD1	TRBV7-2	CASSPTGQTDTQYF	TGTGCCAGCAGCCCCACGGGACAGACAGATACGCAGTATTTT
few	TRBJ2-7	TRBD1	TRBV7-8	CASSVRQGSYEQYF	TGTGCCAGCAGCGTCCGACAGGGTTCCTACGAGCAGTACTTC
few	TRBJ1-5	.	TRBV14	CASSQVGYQPQHF	TGTGCCAGCAGCCAAGTCGGTTATCAGCCCCAGCATTTT
few	TRBJ2-7	.	TRBV30	CAWSRRASYEQYF	TGTGCCTGGAGTCGGCGGGCCTCCTACGAGCAGTACTTC
.	TRBJ2-5	.	TRBV2	CALGGGLETQYF	TGTGCCCTCGGAGGCGGGTTGGAGACCCAGTACTTC
few	TRBJ1-2	.	TRBV10-3	CAISESSEQGHGYTF	TGTGCCATCAGTGAGTCGTCGGAGCAGGGCCATGGCTACACCTTC